The 6 T cell receptor beta chains below come from one sample, sequenced in a study of cytomegalovirus exposure and HLA in healthy donors. This PCR relied on a set of 60 Vbeta primers and 13 Jbeta primers. Here immunoSEQ multiplex PCR was the method, and the copy in TCRdb shows in-frame clones only, minus some. The data contain about 140,000 clones, roughly 76% of them singletons. Specimen: PBMCs. Receptors originate from a female donor in good health and CMV-seronegative.

The chain carries TRBV10-2 and TRBJ1-5; D ambiguous. This CDR3 spans 13 amino acids. Trimming took off 0 bases at V and 11 bases at J, with 11 bases between the two ends. In germline, CDR1 is WSHSY, CDR2 SAAADI. The CDR3 loop is CASSESNGATQHF. In DNA, the CDR3 is TGCGCCAGCAGTGAGTCGAACGGTGCGACCCAGCATTTT.

This clone has only a few counts. The V call is TRBV30, the J call TRBJ1-5; D may be TRBD1 (5 bases). V dropped 0 bases and J dropped 8 bases, with 11 bases sitting between them. CDR1 and CDR2 (germline): GTSNPN, SVGIG (reference sequence). This CDR3 is built from 13 residues. The CDR3 region has the DNA TGTGCCTGGAGTGTGGTCGGGGGAGAGCCCCAGCATTTT. Translating it yields CAWSVVGGEPQHF.

The table lists this clone with a count of one. V is TRBV5-6 and J is TRBJ1-1, with 9 positions matching TRBD1. Looked up from germline, CDR1 is SGHDT and CDR2 is YYEEEE. V gave up 4 bases and J gave up 4 bases; unmatched junction bases: 5. The CDR3 extends over 14 amino acids. CDR3: CASSPGQGTTEAFF. In DNA form, the CDR3 reads TGTGCCAGCAGCCCCGGACAGGGGACCACTGAAGCTTTCTTT.

This clone has a single count. The chain recombines TRBV6-5 with TRBJ1-3; possibly TRBD1 for D (5 bases). V dropped 0 bases and J dropped 7 bases, with 10 bases sitting between them. CDR3 length: 14 amino acids. CDR1 is MNHEY, CDR2 SVGAGI, per germline. The CDR3 region is CASSYSRARNTIYF. The CDR3, as DNA: TGTGCCAGCAGTTACTCCAGGGCCAGGAACACCATATATTTT.

J is TRBJ2-1 and V is TRBV29-1; 7 bases match TRBD1. The CDR3 is 18 amino acids. The V gene's germline CDR1 is SQVTM and CDR2 ANQGSEA. Unmatched junction bases numbered 21, after V lost 5 bases and J lost 5 bases. The chain's CDR3 is CSVLGIEMGQRGDNEQFF. Here the CDR3 DNA reads TGCAGCGTTCTCGGTATTGAGATGGGACAGAGGGGTGACAATGAGCAGTTCTTC.

The rearrangement uses TRBV4-1 and TRBJ2-7, with 7 bases that match TRBD2. Trimming removed 4 bases from V and 4 bases from J; junction bases left unmatched: 13. Germline V gene sequence: CDR1 MGHRA, CDR2 YSYEKL. The CDR3 is 16 residues long. CDR3 sequence (DNA): TGCGCCAGCAGCCCGAAAGCCAGCGGGACCCAATACGAGCAGTACTTC. Its protein is CASSPKASGTQYEQYF.